Sequencing of this TCR beta chain was carried out in a study of T cell responses to AZD1222 COVID-19 vaccine. Study-level points and caveats: White British people made up most donors, females outnumbered males, and clonal diversity was possibly underestimated. No repertoire was sampled before or during the peak T cell response, only after it. Vaccine-associated CD4 TCRs spanned spike, dominant at 160-218 and 743-854.

In regard to this clone: Its antigen is still unknown. The same CDR3 is also encoded by other DNA sequences in this sample.

The CDR3 consists of 14 residues. V dropped 4 bases and J dropped 5 bases, with 15 bases sitting between them. CDR1 is SGHNT, CDR2 YYREEE, per germline (reference sequence). The repertoire was sequenced with immunoSEQ multiplex PCR; TCRdb's copy has only in-frame clones and lacks some. The sample contains some 150,000 clones, 90% to 95% of which appear only once. This sample comprised peripheral blood, obtained on day 0 of AZD1222 vaccination. This clonotype was obtained from an adult in good health. The chain employs TRBV5-4 and TRBJ2-5; TRBD1 might be the D (5 bases). CDR3 protein: CASSETGPRETQYF. CDR3 nucleotide sequence: TGTGCCAGCAGCGAAACAGGTCCCAGGGAGACCCAGTACTTC.